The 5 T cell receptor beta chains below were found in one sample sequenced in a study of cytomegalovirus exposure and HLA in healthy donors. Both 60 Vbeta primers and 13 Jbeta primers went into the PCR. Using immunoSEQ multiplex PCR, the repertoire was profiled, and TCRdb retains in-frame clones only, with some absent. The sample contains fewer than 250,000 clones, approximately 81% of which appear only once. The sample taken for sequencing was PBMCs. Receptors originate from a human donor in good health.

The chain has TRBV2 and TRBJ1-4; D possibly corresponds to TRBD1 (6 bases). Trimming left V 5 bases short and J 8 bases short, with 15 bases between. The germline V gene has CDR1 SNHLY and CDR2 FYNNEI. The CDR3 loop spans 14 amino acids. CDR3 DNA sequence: TGTGCCAGCAGTCGACAGGCGGTTCTGGAAAAACTGTTTTTT. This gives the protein CASSRQAVLEKLFF.

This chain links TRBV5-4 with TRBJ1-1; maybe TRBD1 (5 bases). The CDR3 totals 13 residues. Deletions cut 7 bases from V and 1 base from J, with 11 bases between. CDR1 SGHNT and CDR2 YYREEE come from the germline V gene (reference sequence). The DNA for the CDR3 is TGTGCCAGCGGTGGGGGGGGGAACACTGAAGCTTTCTTT. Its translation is CASGGGGNTEAFF. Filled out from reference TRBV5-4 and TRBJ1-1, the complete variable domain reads ETGVTQSPTHLIKTRGQQVTLRCSSQSGHNTVSWYQQALGQGPQFIFQYYREEENGRGNFPPRFSGLQFPNYSSELNVNALELDDSALYLCASGGGGNTEAFFGQGTRLTVV.

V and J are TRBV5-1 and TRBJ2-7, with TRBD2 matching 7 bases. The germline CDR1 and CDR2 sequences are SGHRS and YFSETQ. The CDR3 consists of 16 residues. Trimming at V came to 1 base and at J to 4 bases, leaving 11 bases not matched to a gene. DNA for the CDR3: TGCGCCAGCAGCTTGTCTTATGGCGGGGGAGGTTACGAGCAGTACTTC. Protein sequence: CASSLSYGGGGYEQYF. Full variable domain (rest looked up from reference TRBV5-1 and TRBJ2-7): KAGVTQTPRYLIKTRGQQVTLSCSPISGHRSVSWYQQTPGQGLQFLFEYFSETQRNKGNFPGRFSGRQFSNSRSEMNVSTLELGDSALYLCASSLSYGGGGYEQYFGPGTRLTVT.

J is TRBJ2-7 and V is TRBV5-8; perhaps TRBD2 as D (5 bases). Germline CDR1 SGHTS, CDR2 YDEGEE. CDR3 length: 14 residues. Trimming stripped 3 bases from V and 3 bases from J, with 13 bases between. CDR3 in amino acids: CASSYPGRSYEQYF. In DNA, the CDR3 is TGTGCCAGCAGCTACCCGGGGAGAAGCTACGAGCAGTACTTC.

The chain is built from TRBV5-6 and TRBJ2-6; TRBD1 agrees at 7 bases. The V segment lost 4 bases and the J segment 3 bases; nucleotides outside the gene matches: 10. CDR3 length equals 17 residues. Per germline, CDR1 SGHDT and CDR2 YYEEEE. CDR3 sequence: CASSLDRVFGGANVLTF. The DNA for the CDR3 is TGTGCCAGCAGCCTAGACAGGGTGTTTGGTGGGGCCAACGTCCTGACTTTC.